These T cell receptor beta chains were read from a single sample in a study of type 1 and type 2 diabetes patients. TCRdb re-analysed the multiplex PCR reads in MiXCR, keeping a single row per CDR3 protein. The sample has approximately 260,000 distinct CDR3 sequences, around 47% seen once. The sequenced sample consisted of peripheral blood mononuclear cells (PBMCs). These TCRs come from a man between 18 and 35 years old with type 2 diabetes. Each CDR3 is given with its conserved first and last residue. The D gene is left open where the match is weak. Expanded clones are given a class, and other clones once, few, many or no size at all.

CDR3 DNA: TGTGCCAGCAGTGAAGGGGGGACAGTGAATCTCTACGAGCAGTACTTC
CDR3 protein: CASSEGGTVNLYEQYF
clone size: NA
V gene: TRBV2
D gene: TRBD1
J gene: TRBJ2-7

CDR3 DNA: TGTGCCAGCAGTTCCCCAATTAATTCACCCCTCCACTTT
CDR3 protein: CASSSPINSPLHF
clone size: NA
V gene: TRBV6-5
D gene: NA
J gene: TRBJ1-6

CDR3 DNA: TGTGCCGCTCGACTAGCGGGATACAATGAGCAGTTCTTC
CDR3 protein: CAARLAGYNEQFF
clone size: NA
V gene: TRBV7-2
D gene: TRBD2
J gene: TRBJ2-1

CDR3 DNA: TGCAGTGCTAGACCAGGGGCCCCACGGAATGAGCAGTTCTTC
CDR3 protein: CSARPGAPRNEQFF
clone size: once
V gene: TRBV20-1
D gene: NA
J gene: TRBJ2-1

CDR3 DNA: TGCAGTGCTAGGGGCCGTAGCTCCTACGAGCAGTACTTC
CDR3 protein: CSARGRSSYEQYF
clone size: many
V gene: TRBV20-1
D gene: NA
J gene: TRBJ2-7

CDR3 DNA: TGCAGTGCTAGGGGGGAAACCTACGAGCAGTACTTC
CDR3 protein: CSARGETYEQYF
clone size: many
V gene: TRBV20-1
D gene: NA
J gene: TRBJ2-7

CDR3 DNA: TGTGCCAGTAGTACGACAGGGGAAGGGACTGAAGCTTTCTTT
CDR3 protein: CASSTTGEGTEAFF
clone size: NA
V gene: TRBV19
D gene: TRBD1
J gene: TRBJ1-1

CDR3 DNA: TGTGCCAGCAGCCCTTACAGGGGGCTGTCCTACAATGAGCAGTTCTTC
CDR3 protein: CASSPYRGLSYNEQFF
clone size: few
V gene: TRBV7-2
D gene: TRBD1
J gene: TRBJ2-1

CDR3 DNA: TGTGCCAGCAGCGGCATAGCGAGCACAGATACGCAGTATTTT
CDR3 protein: CASSGIASTDTQYF
clone size: NA
V gene: TRBV7-6
D gene: NA
J gene: TRBJ2-3

CDR3 DNA: TGCAGTGCTCTCGTAGCGGGAAGGGACACCGGGGAGCTGTTTTTT
CDR3 protein: CSALVAGRDTGELFF
clone size: NA
V gene: TRBV20-1
D gene: TRBD2
J gene: TRBJ2-2

CDR3 DNA: TGTGCCAGCAGTGGGACCGGGACAGAGGGCTACGAGCAGTACTTC
CDR3 protein: CASSGTGTEGYEQYF
clone size: NA
V gene: TRBV6-6
D gene: TRBD1
J gene: TRBJ2-7

CDR3 DNA: TGTGCCAGCAGTTTCGATCAGGGAATGAACGCAGGACCCCTCCACTTT
CDR3 protein: CASSFDQGMNAGPLHF
clone size: NA
V gene: TRBV28
D gene: NA
J gene: TRBJ1-6

CDR3 DNA: TGTGCCAGCAGCACCAAGATAGGACTAGCGGGGGAGCCCCTATGGGAGCAGTACTTC
CDR3 protein: CASSTKIGLAGEPLWEQYF
clone size: NA
V gene: TRBV7-2
D gene: TRBD2
J gene: TRBJ2-7

CDR3 DNA: TGCAGTGCTAGAGATATTGGGACAGGGTTGGATTCACCCCTCCACTTT
CDR3 protein: CSARDIGTGLDSPLHF
clone size: few
V gene: TRBV20-1
D gene: TRBD1
J gene: TRBJ1-6

CDR3 DNA: TGTGCCAGCAGCTCGTGGGGACAGCAGACAGATACGCAGTATTTT
CDR3 protein: CASSSWGQQTDTQYF
clone size: NA
V gene: TRBV2
D gene: TRBD1
J gene: TRBJ2-3

CDR3 DNA: TGTGCCAGCAGCTTTTGGGGACGGGGGGGGAGCTCCTACGAGCAGTACTTC
CDR3 protein: CASSFWGRGGSSYEQYF
clone size: few
V gene: TRBV7-6
D gene: TRBD2
J gene: TRBJ2-7

CDR3 DNA: TGCGCCAGCAGAGACACCTTCCAAGAGACCCAGTACTTC
CDR3 protein: CASRDTFQETQYF
clone size: NA
V gene: TRBV5-1
D gene: NA
J gene: TRBJ2-5

CDR3 DNA: TGTGCCACCAGTGGAGGGGTGAACACCGGGGAGCTGTTTTTT
CDR3 protein: CATSGGVNTGELFF
clone size: NA
V gene: TRBV24-1
D gene: NA
J gene: TRBJ2-2

CDR3 DNA: TGTGCCAGCAGTTTATCCAGGGGCCTCAATCAGCCCCAGCATTTT
CDR3 protein: CASSLSRGLNQPQHF
clone size: NA
V gene: TRBV27
D gene: NA
J gene: TRBJ1-5

CDR3 DNA: TGTGCCATCAGTGAGTCACCGGGACCATCGAGCTCCTACGAGCAGTACTTC
CDR3 protein: CAISESPGPSSSYEQYF
clone size: NA
V gene: TRBV11-2
D gene: NA
J gene: TRBJ2-7

CDR3 DNA: TGCAGCGTTACGGGCCCCTCCTTACGTACCGCCACTGAAGCTTTCTTT
CDR3 protein: CSVTGPSLRTATEAFF
clone size: few
V gene: TRBV29-1
D gene: NA
J gene: TRBJ1-1

CDR3 DNA: TGCGCCAGCAGCCAAGATCCGGCAGGGGGGATCCAAGAGAGCCAGTACTTC
CDR3 protein: CASSQDPAGGIQESQYF
clone size: NA
V gene: TRBV4-1
D gene: NA
J gene: TRBJ2-5

CDR3 DNA: TGTGCCAGCAGGGGGGCAGGGTACGAGCAGTACTTC
CDR3 protein: CASRGAGYEQYF
clone size: NA
V gene: TRBV6-1
D gene: NA
J gene: TRBJ2-7

CDR3 DNA: TGCAGTGTCCCTTGGGGGGATCGGGAGCTGTTTTTT
CDR3 protein: CSVPWGDRELFF
clone size: few
V gene: TRBV20-1
D gene: NA
J gene: TRBJ2-2

CDR3 DNA: TGTGCCAGCTCAGGCGAGAACTACACCTTC
CDR3 protein: CASSGENYTF
clone size: NA
V gene: TRBV12-3/TRBV12-4
D gene: NA
J gene: TRBJ1-2

CDR3 DNA: TGTGCCAGCCGGACAGGGGTGGCAGATACGCAGTATTTT
CDR3 protein: CASRTGVADTQYF
clone size: many
V gene: TRBV2
D gene: TRBD1
J gene: TRBJ2-3

CDR3 DNA: TGTGCCAGCAGTGAGTTTGGACTAAGGCAGCCCCAGCATTTT
CDR3 protein: CASSEFGLRQPQHF
clone size: NA
V gene: TRBV12-3/TRBV12-4
D gene: NA
J gene: TRBJ1-5

CDR3 DNA: TGTGCCAGCAGTGAAGGGGGAGATACGCAGTATTTT
CDR3 protein: CASSEGGDTQYF
clone size: many
V gene: TRBV2
D gene: NA
J gene: TRBJ2-3

CDR3 DNA: TGTGCCAGCAGCCTCCTTCCAAGGGGTAGCCAGCCCCAGCATTTT
CDR3 protein: CASSLLPRGSQPQHF
clone size: NA
V gene: TRBV7-2
D gene: NA
J gene: TRBJ1-5

CDR3 DNA: TGTGCCAGCAGTGACTCTAGCGGGAGAGATACGCAGTATTTT
CDR3 protein: CASSDSSGRDTQYF
clone size: NA
V gene: TRBV6-4
D gene: TRBD2
J gene: TRBJ2-3

CDR3 DNA: TGTGCCAGCAGTGACCAGGGACTAGCAGGAGATACGCAGTATTTT
CDR3 protein: CASSDQGLAGDTQYF
clone size: NA
V gene: TRBV6-4
D gene: TRBD2
J gene: TRBJ2-3

CDR3 DNA: TGTGCCAGCAGTGTCCCGGTTGGGGGTAAGGTCGGCTACACCTTC
CDR3 protein: CASSVPVGGKVGYTF
clone size: NA
V gene: TRBV7-9
D gene: NA
J gene: TRBJ1-2

CDR3 DNA: TGTGCCAGCGGGACCGACTCTGGGGCCAACGTCCTGACTTTC
CDR3 protein: CASGTDSGANVLTF
clone size: NA
V gene: TRBV6-1
D gene: NA
J gene: TRBJ2-6

CDR3 DNA: TGCAGTGCTAATGTGGGGAGCCAGCCCCAGCATTTT
CDR3 protein: CSANVGSQPQHF
clone size: few
V gene: TRBV20-1
D gene: NA
J gene: TRBJ1-5

CDR3 DNA: TGTGCCAGCAGCATTTACGACGCGCAGTACTTC
CDR3 protein: CASSIYDAQYF
clone size: NA
V gene: TRBV2
D gene: NA
J gene: TRBJ2-7

CDR3 DNA: TGTGCCACCGGGGCGGAACCCTACGAGCAGTACTTC
CDR3 protein: CATGAEPYEQYF
clone size: NA
V gene: TRBV15
D gene: NA
J gene: TRBJ2-7

CDR3 DNA: TGTGCCAGCATGTCCCGCTACGAGCAGTACTTC
CDR3 protein: CASMSRYEQYF
clone size: NA
V gene: TRBV6-1
D gene: NA
J gene: TRBJ2-7

CDR3 DNA: TGCGGTGCTAGGTCGGACTCCTACGAGCAGTACTTC
CDR3 protein: CGARSDSYEQYF
clone size: few
V gene: TRBV20-1
D gene: NA
J gene: TRBJ2-7

CDR3 DNA: TGTGCCTGGAACCGAAACACCGGGGAGCTGTTTTTT
CDR3 protein: CAWNRNTGELFF
clone size: NA
V gene: TRBV30
D gene: NA
J gene: TRBJ2-2